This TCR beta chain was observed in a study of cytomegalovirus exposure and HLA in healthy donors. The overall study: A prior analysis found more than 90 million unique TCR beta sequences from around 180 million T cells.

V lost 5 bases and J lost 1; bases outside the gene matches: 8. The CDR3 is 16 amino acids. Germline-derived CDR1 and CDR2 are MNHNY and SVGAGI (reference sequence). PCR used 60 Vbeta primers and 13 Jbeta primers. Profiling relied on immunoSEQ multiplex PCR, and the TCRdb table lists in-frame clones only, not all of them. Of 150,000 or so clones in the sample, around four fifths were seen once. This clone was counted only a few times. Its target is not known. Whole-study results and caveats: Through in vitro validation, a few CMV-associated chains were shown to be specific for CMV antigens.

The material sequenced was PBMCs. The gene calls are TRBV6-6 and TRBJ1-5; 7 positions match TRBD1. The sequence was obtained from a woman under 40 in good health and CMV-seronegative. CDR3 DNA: TGTGCCAGCAGTAGGATCAGGGGGTCGAGCAATCAGCCCCAGCATTTT. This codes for CASSRIRGSSNQPQHF.